This T cell receptor beta chain was captured in a study of shared clonotypes between healthy human individuals. Per germline, CDR1 MDHEN and CDR2 SYDVKM. The CDR3 sequence is 15 residues long. The trim removed 1 base at V and 3 bases at J, leaving 2 bases unmatched. This clone was found once. At the DNA level, this CDR3 is encoded by other sequences in the same sample as well. Generated by immunoSEQ multiplex PCR, the TCRdb table keeps only in-frame clones and is missing some. The sample lists hundreds of thousands of clones, 95% to 97% occurring once. This clonotype was sampled from a man aged 25 to 40 in good health. Sequenced sample: memory CD8+ T cells sorted from blood. The subset denotes: CD45RO+ cells pooled with CCR7-negative TemRA cells. The V and J genes are TRBV28 and TRBJ2-7, with 11 bases matching TRBD1. The CDR3 sequence: CASSLSGTGGYEQYF. For the CDR3, the DNA is TGTGCCAGCAGTTTATCCGGGACAGGGGGCTACGAGCAGTACTTC.